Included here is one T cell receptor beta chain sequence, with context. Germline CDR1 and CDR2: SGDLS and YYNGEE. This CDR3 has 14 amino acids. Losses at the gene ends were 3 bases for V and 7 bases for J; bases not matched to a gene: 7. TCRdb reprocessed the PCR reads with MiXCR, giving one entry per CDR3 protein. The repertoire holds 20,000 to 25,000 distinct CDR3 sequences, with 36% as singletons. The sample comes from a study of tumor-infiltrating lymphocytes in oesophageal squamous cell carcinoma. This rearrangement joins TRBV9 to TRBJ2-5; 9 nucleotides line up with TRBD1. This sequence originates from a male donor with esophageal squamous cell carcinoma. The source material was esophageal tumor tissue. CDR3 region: CASSAWDRVGTQYF. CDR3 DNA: TGTGCCAGCAGCGCATGGGACAGGGTCGGGACCCAGTACTTC.